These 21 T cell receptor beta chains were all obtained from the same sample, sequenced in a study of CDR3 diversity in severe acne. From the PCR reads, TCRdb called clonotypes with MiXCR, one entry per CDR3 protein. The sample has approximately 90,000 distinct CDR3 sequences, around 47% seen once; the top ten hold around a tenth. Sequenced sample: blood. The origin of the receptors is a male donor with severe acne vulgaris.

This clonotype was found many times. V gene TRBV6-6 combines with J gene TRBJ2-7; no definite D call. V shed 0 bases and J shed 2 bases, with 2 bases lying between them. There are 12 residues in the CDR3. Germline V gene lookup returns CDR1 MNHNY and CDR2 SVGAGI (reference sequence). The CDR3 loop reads CASSYSTYEQYF. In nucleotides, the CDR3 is TGTGCCAGCAGTTACTCCACCTACGAGCAGTACTTC.

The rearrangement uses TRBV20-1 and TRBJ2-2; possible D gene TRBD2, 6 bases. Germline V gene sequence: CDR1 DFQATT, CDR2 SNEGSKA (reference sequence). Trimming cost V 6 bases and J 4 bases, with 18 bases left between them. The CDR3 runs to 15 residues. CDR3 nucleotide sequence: TGCAGTGCGCCTCTCGGGAGATTAGGCACCGGGGAGCTGTTTTTT. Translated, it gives CSAPLGRLGTGELFF.

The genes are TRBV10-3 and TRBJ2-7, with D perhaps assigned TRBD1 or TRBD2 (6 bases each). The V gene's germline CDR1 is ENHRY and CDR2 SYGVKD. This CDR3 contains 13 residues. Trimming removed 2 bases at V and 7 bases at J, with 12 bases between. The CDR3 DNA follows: TGTGCCATCAGTGAGGGCAGGGGAGGAGAGCAGTACTTC. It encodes CAISEGRGGEQYF.

CDR3 in DNA: TGTGCCAGCAGCGTAGACAGGGCGAACACCGGGGAGCTGTTTTTT. Translating it yields CASSVDRANTGELFF. This sequence joins TRBV9 and TRBJ2-2; TRBD1 might be the D (6 bases). Germline assignment: CDR1 SGDLS and CDR2 YYNGEE. The V end was cut by 0 bases, the J end by 0 bases, with 6 bases between. The CDR3 has 15 residues. The variable domain in full, completed from reference TRBV9 and TRBJ2-2, reads DSGVTQTPKHLITATGQRVTLRCSPRSGDLSVYWYQQSLDQGLQFLIQYYNGEERAKGNILERFSAQQFPDLHSELNLSSLELGDSALYFCASSVDRANTGELFFGEGSRLTVL.

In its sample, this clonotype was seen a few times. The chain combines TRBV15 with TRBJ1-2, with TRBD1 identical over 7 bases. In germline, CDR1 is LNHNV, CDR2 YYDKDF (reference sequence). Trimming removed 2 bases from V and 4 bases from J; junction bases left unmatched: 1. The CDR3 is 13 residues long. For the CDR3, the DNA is TGTGCCACCAGCAGACGACAGGGCTATGGCTACACCTTC. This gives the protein CATSRRQGYGYTF.

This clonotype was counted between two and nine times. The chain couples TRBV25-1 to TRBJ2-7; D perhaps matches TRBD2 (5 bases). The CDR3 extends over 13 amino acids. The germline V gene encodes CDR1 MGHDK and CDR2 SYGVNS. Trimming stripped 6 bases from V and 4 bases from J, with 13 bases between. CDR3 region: CASSSVGGYEQYF. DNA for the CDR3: TGTGCCAGCAGCTCGGTCGGCGGGTACGAGCAGTACTTC.

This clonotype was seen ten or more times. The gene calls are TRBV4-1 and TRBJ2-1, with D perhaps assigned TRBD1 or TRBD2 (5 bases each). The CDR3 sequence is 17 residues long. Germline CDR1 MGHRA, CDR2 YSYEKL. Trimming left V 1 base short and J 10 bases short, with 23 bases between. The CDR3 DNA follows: TGCGCCAGCAGCCAAGGTCATGGCCAGGGACGGGAACGGGAGCAGTTCTTC. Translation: CASSQGHGQGREREQFF.

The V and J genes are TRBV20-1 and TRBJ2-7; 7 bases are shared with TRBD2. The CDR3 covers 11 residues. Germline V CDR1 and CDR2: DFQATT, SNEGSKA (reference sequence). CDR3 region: CRVASGYEQYF. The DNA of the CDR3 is TGCAGAGTGGCTAGCGGCTACGAGCAGTACTTC.

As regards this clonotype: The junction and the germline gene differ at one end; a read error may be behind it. CDR3 loop: CSVEATSVGDSGANVLTF. CDR3 bases: TGCAGCGTGGAAGCCACTAGCGTCGGAGACTCTGGGGCCAACGTCCTGACTTTC. The chain is built from TRBV29-1 and TRBJ2-6, with 7 positions matching TRBD2. The CDR3 extends over 18 amino acids. Germline V gene data show CDR1 as SQVTM and CDR2 as ANQGSEA. The full variable domain, in which reference TRBV29-1 and TRBJ2-6 provide the parts outside the CDR3, is SAVISQKPSRDICQRGTSLTIQCQVDSQVTMMFWYRQQPGQSLTLIATANQGSEATYESGFVIDKFPISRPNLTFSTLTVSNMSPEDSSIYLCSVEATSVGDSGANVLTFGAGSRLTVL.

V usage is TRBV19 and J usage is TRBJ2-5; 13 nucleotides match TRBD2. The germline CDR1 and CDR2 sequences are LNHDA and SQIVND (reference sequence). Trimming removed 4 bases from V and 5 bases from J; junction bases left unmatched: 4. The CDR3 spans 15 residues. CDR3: CASSKLAGGPETQYF. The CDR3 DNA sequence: TGTGCCAGTAGTAAACTAGCGGGAGGGCCGGAGACCCAGTACTTC.

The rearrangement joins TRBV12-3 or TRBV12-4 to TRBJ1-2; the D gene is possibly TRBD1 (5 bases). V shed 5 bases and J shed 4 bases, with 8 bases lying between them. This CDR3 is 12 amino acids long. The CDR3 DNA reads TGTGCCAGCAGTGAGGGGACCTATGGCTACACCTTC. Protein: CASSEGTYGYTF.

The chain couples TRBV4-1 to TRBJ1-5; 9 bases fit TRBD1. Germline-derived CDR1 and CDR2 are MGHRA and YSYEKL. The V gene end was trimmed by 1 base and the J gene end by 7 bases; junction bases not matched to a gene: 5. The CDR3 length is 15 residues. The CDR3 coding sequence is TGCGCCAGCAGCCAAGCCTGGGACAGGGCCCAGCCCCAGCATTTT. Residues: CASSQAWDRAQPQHF.

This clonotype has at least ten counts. CDR3 residues: CASSPWTSGEQFF. CDR3 in DNA: TGTGCCAGCAGCCCCTGGACTAGCGGTGAGCAGTTCTTC. The V call is TRBV7-2, the J call TRBJ2-1; 10 bases map to TRBD2. The CDR3 loop spans 13 amino acids. V lost 5 bases to trimming and J lost 9 bases; unmatched junction nucleotides: 4. Germline CDR1 SGHTA, CDR2 FQGNSA.

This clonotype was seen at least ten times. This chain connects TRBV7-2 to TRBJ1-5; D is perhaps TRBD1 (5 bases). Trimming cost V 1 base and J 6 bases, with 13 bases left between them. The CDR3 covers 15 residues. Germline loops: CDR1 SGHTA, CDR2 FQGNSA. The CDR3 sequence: CASSLGGGVSQPQHF. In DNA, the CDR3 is TGTGCCAGCAGCTTAGGTGGGGGAGTGAGTCAGCCCCAGCATTTT.

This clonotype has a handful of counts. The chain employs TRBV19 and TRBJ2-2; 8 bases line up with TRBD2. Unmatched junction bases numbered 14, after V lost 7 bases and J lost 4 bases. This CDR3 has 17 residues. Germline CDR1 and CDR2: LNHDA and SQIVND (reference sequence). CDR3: CASTTLGLALSTGELFF. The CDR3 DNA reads TGTGCCAGTACCACTCTTGGACTAGCTCTGTCCACCGGGGAGCTGTTTTTT.

CDR3 amino acids: CASSTRVKGSEKLFF. The CDR3 coding sequence is TGTGCCAGCAGCACGCGGGTCAAGGGGAGTGAAAAACTGTTTTTT. This sequence joins TRBV13 and TRBJ1-4; D perhaps matches TRBD1 (5 bases). This CDR3 spans 15 amino acids. Germline V CDR1 and CDR2: PRHDT, FYEKMQ (reference sequence). V was pared by 5 bases and J by 7 bases, with 17 bases between.

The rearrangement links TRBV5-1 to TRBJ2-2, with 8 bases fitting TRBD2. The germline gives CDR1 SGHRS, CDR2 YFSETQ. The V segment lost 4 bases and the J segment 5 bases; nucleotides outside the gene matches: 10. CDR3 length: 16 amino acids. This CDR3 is CASSPGISGNTGELFF. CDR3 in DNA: TGCGCCAGCAGCCCGGGGATTAGCGGGAATACCGGGGAGCTGTTTTTT. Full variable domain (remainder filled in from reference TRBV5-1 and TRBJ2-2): KAGVTQTPRYLIKTRGQQVTLSCSPISGHRSVSWYQQTPGQGLQFLFEYFSETQRNKGNFPGRFSGRQFSNSRSEMNVSTLELGDSALYLCASSPGISGNTGELFFGEGSRLTVL.

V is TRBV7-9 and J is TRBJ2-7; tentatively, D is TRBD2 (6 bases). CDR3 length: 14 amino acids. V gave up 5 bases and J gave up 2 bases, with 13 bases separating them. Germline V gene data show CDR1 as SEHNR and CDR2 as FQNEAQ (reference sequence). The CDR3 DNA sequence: TGTGCCAGCAGCCCTGAGGAGGGCACCTACGAGCAGTACTTC. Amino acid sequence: CASSPEEGTYEQYF.

The chain's CDR3 is CSASSSGVKYF. In DNA form, the CDR3 reads TGCAGTGCTAGTAGCTCAGGGGTAAAGTACTTC. This chain joins TRBV20-1 and TRBJ2-4; possible D gene TRBD1, 6 bases. CDR1 is DFQATT, CDR2 SNEGSKA, per germline (reference sequence). Trimming pared 3 bases from V and 14 bases from J, leaving 14 bases between. The CDR3 loop spans 11 amino acids.

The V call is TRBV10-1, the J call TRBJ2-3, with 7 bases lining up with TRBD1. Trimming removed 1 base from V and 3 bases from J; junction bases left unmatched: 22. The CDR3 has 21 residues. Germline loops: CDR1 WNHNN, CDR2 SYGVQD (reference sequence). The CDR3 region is CASSEWGLRGGRDSMTDTQYF. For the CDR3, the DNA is TGCGCCAGCAGTGAGTGGGGGCTCAGGGGTGGACGGGACAGCATGACAGATACGCAGTATTTT.

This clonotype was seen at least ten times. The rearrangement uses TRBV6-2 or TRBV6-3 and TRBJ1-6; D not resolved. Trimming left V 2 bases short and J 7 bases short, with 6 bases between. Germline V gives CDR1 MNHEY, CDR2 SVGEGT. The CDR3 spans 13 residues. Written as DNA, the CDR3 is TGTGCCAGCAGTTACCTTAAGAATTCACCCCTCCACTTT. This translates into CASSYLKNSPLHF.